The next 20 T cell receptor beta chains were all read from a single sample in a study of tumor-infiltrating lymphocytes in primary liver carcinoma. Making TCR beta cDNA involved approximately 480 ng total RNA and a constant-region primer. Employing slightly modified ARM-PCR, three nested multiplex PCR rounds were run, and these gave rise to the TCR beta libraries. The two initial PCR rounds, about 9 cycles each, used TRBV1-TRBV30 forward and C-beta reverse primers. TCRdb independently ran MiXCR on the multiplex PCR reads; one entry per CDR3 protein. The table includes 90,000 to 100,000 distinct CDR3 sequences, 69% detected once. DNA and RNA were both co-extracted from 20-30 mg of bulk tissue that had not been sorted. Material for sequencing was liver tumor tissue from sampling region 5. Subset noted: tumor region T5, tumor centre. The receptor source for this set is a woman aged 60-70 years with primary liver carcinoma and hepatitis B virus infection.

Of note for this clonotype: A read error may produce the germline difference seen at one junction end. V gene TRBV4-2 combines with J gene TRBJ2-7; 8 bases match TRBD2. The V gene's germline CDR1 is LGHNA and CDR2 YNFKEQ. CDR3 length: 20 amino acids. CDR3 bases: TGCGCCGGCAGCCCCTCGGTCGGCGGGAGGAAACCGGCTTCCCTCCACGAGCAGTACTTC. Its translation: CAGSPSVGGRKPASLHEQYF.

The chain combines TRBV28 with TRBJ2-7, with D tentatively TRBD1 (5 bases). With 3 bases removed from V and 2 bases from J, the gap between germline ends came to 17 bases. The germline V gene encodes CDR1 MDHEN and CDR2 SYDVKM. CDR3 length: 16 amino acids. This CDR3 is CASSFNLAGLTYEQYF. CDR3 DNA: TGTGCCAGCAGTTTCAACCTGGCAGGGCTGACCTACGAGCAGTACTTC. Looking up the rest from reference TRBV28 and TRBJ2-7 gives the full variable domain: DVKVTQSSRYLVKRTGEKVFLECVQDMDHENMFWYRQDPGLGLRLIYFSYDVKMKEKGDIPEGYSVSREKKERFSLILESASTNQTSMYLCASSFNLAGLTYEQYFGPGTRLTVT.

Notes on this clonotype: One end of the junction does not line up with germline, which may come from a read error. J is TRBJ1-2 and V is TRBV29-1, with D unclear. CDR1 SQVTM and CDR2 ANQGSEA come from the germline V gene. This CDR3 has 12 amino acids. The CDR3 sequence: CSVGGSHYGYTF. CDR3 sequence (DNA): TGCAGCGTTGGGGGAAGCCACTATGGTTACACCTTC.

The gene calls are TRBV11-1 and TRBJ2-2; possibly TRBD1 or TRBD2 for D (5 bases each). This CDR3 comprises 12 residues. The V end lost 3 bases, the J end lost 12 bases, and 11 bases lay between the germline ends. CDR1 is SGHAT and CDR2 is FQDESV in the germline V gene (reference sequence). The DNA of the CDR3 is TGTGCCAGCAGCTTCGGGGCTGGGAAGCTGTTTTTT. This gives the protein CASSFGAGKLFF.

In regard to this clonotype: The conserved phenylalanine or tryptophan is not found at the CDR3 terminus, so this likely reflects a read error. This chain uses TRBV29-1 with TRBJ2-1; weak D call: TRBD2 (6 bases). Germline loops: CDR1 SQVTM, CDR2 ANQGSEA. This CDR3 has 16 residues. The CDR3 nucleotides are TGCAGCGCTGAGGGAACACTAGCTCCCGAGTGGAATGAACAGTTCCTC. It is translated as CSAEGTLAPEWNEQFL.

A word on this clonotype: A read error is possible here, since a much larger clone lies one base away. The rearrangement joins TRBV5-1 to TRBJ2-1; maybe TRBD2 (5 bases). This CDR3 has 13 residues. Germline CDR1 SGHRS, CDR2 YFSETQ. Between the trimmed V and J ends, which lost 5 bases and 3 bases, there was a span of 9 bases. CDR3 nucleotide sequence: TGCGCCAGCAGACCCGGGAACTACAATGAGCAGTTCTTC. Protein product: CASRPGNYNEQFF.

With regard to this clonotype: One end of the junction fails to match germline, which may point to a read error. The rearrangement joins TRBV11-2 to TRBJ2-5, with 10 nucleotides matching TRBD2. Germline V gene sequence: CDR1 SGHAT, CDR2 FQNNGV. The CDR3 sequence is 14 residues long. CDR3 nucleotide sequence: TGTGTCAGCGGCTTATCGCTAGCGGGAGAGACCCAATACTTC. The encoded protein is CVSGLSLAGETQYF. The complete variable domain, with remaining parts taken from reference TRBV11-2 and TRBJ2-5, reads EAGVAQSPRYKIIEKRQSVAFWCNPISGHATLYWYQQILGQGPKLLIQFQNNGVVDDSQLPKDRFSAERLKGVDSTLKIQPAKLEDSAVYLCVSGLSLAGETQYFGPGTRLLVL.

This clonotype was seen ten or more times. This chain links TRBV4-1 with TRBJ1-5, with D uncertain. Germline V gene lookup returns CDR1 MGHRA and CDR2 YSYEKL. The CDR3 runs 16 residues. Trimming stripped 0 bases from V and 2 bases from J, with 11 bases between. The CDR3 bases are TGCGCCAGCAGCCAAGAGCAGGAAAGTGGCAATCAGCCCCAGCATTTT. Translated: CASSQEQESGNQPQHF.

This clonotype was seen a single time. At one end the junction does not follow the germline gene, possibly because of a read error. The CDR3 nucleotides read TGCGACAGCAGCCAAGGTCCAGGGGACTATGAGCAGTACTTC. Its protein product is CDSSQGPGDYEQYF. This sequence joins TRBV4-1 and TRBJ2-7; tentatively, D is TRBD2 (7 bases). CDR1 and CDR2 (germline): MGHRA, YSYEKL. This CDR3 has 14 amino acids.

Concerning this clonotype itself: Its ends do not fully match the called genes, so a read error is possible. The CDR3 loop reads CASSSRLTDHEHYF. The CDR3 coding sequence is TGTGCCAGCAGTTCCCGGTTGACTGACCACGAGCACTACTTC. The chain joins TRBV6-5 to TRBJ2-7, with D uncertain. Per the germline V gene, CDR1 is MNHEY and CDR2 is SVGAGI. This CDR3 has 14 residues.

As regards this clonotype: The junction and the germline gene differ at one end; a read error may be behind it. The chain is built from TRBV5-5 and TRBJ2-2, with D perhaps TRBD2 (5 bases). The CDR3 is 16 residues long. Per the germline V gene, CDR1 is SGHKS and CDR2 is YYEKEE (reference sequence). DNA for the CDR3: TGTGCCAGCAGCTATTCGGGCGGCTCGAACACCGGGAAGCTGTTTTTT. It encodes CASSYSGGSNTGKLFF.

In the case of this clonotype: Being one base from a much bigger clone, this may be a read error. The chain recombines TRBV6-2 or TRBV6-3 with TRBJ2-3, with 11 bases lining up with TRBD2. With V trimmed by 5 bases and J by 5 bases, 9 bases remained unmatched. The CDR3 extends over 16 amino acids. Germline V gene lookup returns CDR1 MNHEY and CDR2 SVGEGT. CDR3 sequence: CASSLFLAGGIDTQYF. For the CDR3, the DNA is TGTGCCAGCAGTCTCTTCCTAGCGGGAGGAATAGATACGCAGTATTTT.

A remark on this clonotype: One junction end does not reproduce the germline sequence, and a read error may be involved. The chain employs TRBV10-3 and TRBJ2-7, with D uncertain. The CDR3 contains 11 residues. The germline V gene encodes CDR1 ENHRY and CDR2 SYGVKD. This chain's CDR3 is CVISEYYEQYF. For the CDR3, the DNA is TGTGTCATCAGTGAGTACTACGAGCAGTACTTC.

In regard to this clonotype: The junction does not match germline at one end; this may be a read error. The chain carries TRBV6-5 and TRBJ2-6; D unresolved. CDR1 and CDR2 from the germline V gene are MNHEY and SVGAGI. The CDR3 sequence is 17 residues long. The CDR3, as DNA: TGCTCCAGCAGTTACGATACGGGTCCTTCTGGGGCCAACGTCCTGACTTTC. It translates to CSSSYDTGPSGANVLTF.

A word on this clonotype: One junction end disagrees with the germline gene, perhaps due to a read error. The chain has TRBV11-3 and TRBJ2-2; possible D gene TRBD2, 7 bases. The CDR3 loop spans 15 amino acids. Per the germline V gene, CDR1 is SGHNT and CDR2 is YENEEA. CDR3 in DNA: TGTGCCAGCAGCTTAGATAAAGGGAACACCGGGGGGCTGTTCTTT. This translates into CASSLDKGNTGGLFF.

As for this clonotype: Being one base from a much bigger clone, this may be a read error. The rearrangement joins TRBV10-3 to TRBJ2-3; a possible D gene is TRBD2 (5 bases). Per the germline V gene, CDR1 is ENHRY and CDR2 is SYGVKD. V was trimmed by 3 bases and J by 4 bases, leaving 14 bases between them. The CDR3 is 15 residues long. CDR3 sequence (DNA): TGTGCCATCAGTGACGAGCGACCTAGCTCAGATACGCAGTATTTT. Protein: CAISDERPSSDTQYF.

In the case of this clonotype: A clone one base away is much larger, so this may be a read error. The chain employs TRBV29-1 and TRBJ2-7; TRBD1 agrees at 7 bases. This CDR3 is 13 amino acids long. Germline values: CDR1 SQVTM, CDR2 ANQGSEA. The CDR3 DNA is TGCAGCGCCGGCATCCCCGGAACAGGGGAGCAGCACTTC. Amino acids: CSAGIPGTGEQHF.

As to this clonotype: A much larger clone differs from this one at a single base, so this may be a read error. This chain joins TRBV5-5 and TRBJ2-1; TRBD2 aligns across 7 bases. J gave up 8 bases and V 2 bases, and 7 bases lay outside the gene matches. Per the germline V gene, CDR1 is SGHKS and CDR2 is YYEKEE (reference sequence). The CDR3 consists of 14 residues. The CDR3 sequence: CASSFGGGYDEQFF. The CDR3 DNA reads as TGTGCCAGCAGCTTCGGGGGAGGGTACGATGAGCAGTTCTTC.

Points on this clonotype: The junction shows a germline mismatch at one end, possibly a read error. V and J are TRBV11-2 and TRBJ2-3; D is undetermined. Germline values: CDR1 SGHAT, CDR2 FQNNGV. The CDR3 contains 15 residues. The CDR3 region is CASSLVCGSTDTQYF. In DNA, the CDR3 is TGTGCCAGCAGCTTAGTATGCGGCAGCACGGATACGCAGTATTTT.

This clonotype occurred once. A read error may account for a junction end that differs from germline. The gene calls are TRBV11-2 and TRBJ2-1, with unresolved D. The CDR3 length is 14 residues. The germline gives CDR1 SGHAT, CDR2 FQNNGV. The CDR3 region is CTSKLDSGYNEQFF. Here the CDR3 DNA reads TGTACCAGCAAGTTGGATTCCGGCTACAATGAGCAGTTCTTC.